This T cell receptor beta chain is drawn from a study of blood T cell repertoires in COVID-19. Data came from immunoSEQ multiplex PCR; TCRdb stores just in-frame clones and leaves some out. The sample shows roughly 4,000 clones, 89% of them seen only once. The receptor was derived from a woman in her seventies with active COVID-19. The sequencing input was peripheral blood.

CDR3 DNA: TGTGCCAGCAGCCCCCCGGGGAGTCACTATGGCTACACCTTC. This sequence encodes CASSPPGSHYGYTF. The chain recombines TRBV9 with TRBJ1-2; D gene unclear. The CDR3 length is 14 residues. The germline V and J ends were trimmed by 4 bases and 3 bases, with 13 bases remaining between them. CDR1 SGDLS and CDR2 YYNGEE come from the germline V gene.